These T cell receptor beta chains were read from a single sample in a study of control samples from healthy donors and cancer patients. Produced via immunoSEQ multiplex PCR; TCRdb's table is partial and in-frame only. The table records 71,000 or so clones, about nine tenths of them present only once. Sequencing was performed on PBMCs. The receptors shown here come from a man in his 60s with lung cancer. Both conserved end residues are part of each CDR3. Each record gives: CDR3 DNA, CDR3 protein, D gene, J gene, clone size, V gene. D genes are given only for firm matches. Clone sizes are given selectively: once, few, many, or a class where the clone is expanded.

CDR3nt: TGTGCCAGCAGCTTACTTGACAGGGGAGTGGGACAGCCCCAGCATTTT
CDR3aa: CASSLLDRGVGQPQHF
d_gene: TRBD1
j_gene: TRBJ1-5
abundance: -
v_gene: TRBV7-8

CDR3nt: TGTGCCAGCAGCTTAGGCGAAGGCCAAGAGACCCAGTACTTC
CDR3aa: CASSLGEGQETQYF
d_gene: -
j_gene: TRBJ2-5
abundance: once
v_gene: TRBV11-3

CDR3nt: TGCGCCAGCAGCCAAGGACTATCGAGACCCCAGCATTTT
CDR3aa: CASSQGLSRPQHF
d_gene: -
j_gene: TRBJ1-5
abundance: -
v_gene: TRBV4-1

CDR3nt: TGTGCCACCAGTGATATGGCGGACAGGGGATTTGAAGAGACCCAGTACTTC
CDR3aa: CATSDMADRGFEETQYF
d_gene: TRBD1
j_gene: TRBJ2-5
abundance: -
v_gene: TRBV24-1

CDR3nt: TGTGCCAGTAGTATAGATCGGGGAACGGTGGTGGAAAACACTGAAGCTTTCTTT
CDR3aa: CASSIDRGTVVENTEAFF
d_gene: -
j_gene: TRBJ1-1
abundance: -
v_gene: TRBV19

CDR3nt: TGCGCCAGCAGCTTGGATGTCTCTGGGGCCAACGTCCTGACTTTC
CDR3aa: CASSLDVSGANVLTF
d_gene: -
j_gene: TRBJ2-6
abundance: -
v_gene: TRBV5-1

CDR3nt: TGTGCCAGCAGCTGGGGACTAGCGGGGGGAGGAGATACGCAGTATTTT
CDR3aa: CASSWGLAGGGDTQYF
d_gene: TRBD2
j_gene: TRBJ2-3
abundance: once
v_gene: TRBV7-2

CDR3nt: TGTGCCAGCAGCCAGGACAGGATCCGGGAGCTGTTTTTT
CDR3aa: CASSQDRIRELFF
d_gene: TRBD1
j_gene: TRBJ2-2
abundance: -
v_gene: TRBV3-1/TRBV3-2

CDR3nt: TGTGCCAGCGGACAGGGGGCCGAGCAGTACTTC
CDR3aa: CASGQGAEQYF
d_gene: TRBD1
j_gene: TRBJ2-7
abundance: -
v_gene: TRBV5-4

CDR3nt: TGTGCCAGCAGTGAATCGGCTATCCACTCAACTGAAGCTTTCTTT
CDR3aa: CASSESAIHSTEAFF
d_gene: -
j_gene: TRBJ1-1
abundance: -
v_gene: TRBV6-1

CDR3nt: TGTGCCAGCAGCACAGGCTCTGGAAACACCATATATTTT
CDR3aa: CASSTGSGNTIYF
d_gene: -
j_gene: TRBJ1-3
abundance: -
v_gene: TRBV11-3

CDR3nt: TGTGCCATCAGCCGGACAGGGGGTACGACAGATACGCAGTATTTT
CDR3aa: CAISRTGGTTDTQYF
d_gene: TRBD1
j_gene: TRBJ2-3
abundance: -
v_gene: TRBV10-3

CDR3nt: TGTGCCAGCAGCTTAGATCCCACAGATCGCTATGGCTACACCTTC
CDR3aa: CASSLDPTDRYGYTF
d_gene: -
j_gene: TRBJ1-2
abundance: -
v_gene: TRBV7-8

CDR3nt: TGTGCCAGCAGCTGGACGGGGGGGCGTGAAGCTTTCTTT
CDR3aa: CASSWTGGREAFF
d_gene: -
j_gene: TRBJ1-1
abundance: -
v_gene: TRBV5-4

CDR3nt: TGCAGCGTATCCCGGGACAGGGTCTATGGCTACACCTTC
CDR3aa: CSVSRDRVYGYTF
d_gene: TRBD1
j_gene: TRBJ1-2
abundance: few
v_gene: TRBV29-1

CDR3nt: TGTGCCAGCAGTTACTTAGGAGGCTACACCTTC
CDR3aa: CASSYLGGYTF
d_gene: -
j_gene: TRBJ1-2
abundance: once
v_gene: TRBV6-5

CDR3nt: TGTGCCAGCTCACCATTCCCACAAGAGACCCAGTACTTC
CDR3aa: CASSPFPQETQYF
d_gene: -
j_gene: TRBJ2-5
abundance: -
v_gene: TRBV18